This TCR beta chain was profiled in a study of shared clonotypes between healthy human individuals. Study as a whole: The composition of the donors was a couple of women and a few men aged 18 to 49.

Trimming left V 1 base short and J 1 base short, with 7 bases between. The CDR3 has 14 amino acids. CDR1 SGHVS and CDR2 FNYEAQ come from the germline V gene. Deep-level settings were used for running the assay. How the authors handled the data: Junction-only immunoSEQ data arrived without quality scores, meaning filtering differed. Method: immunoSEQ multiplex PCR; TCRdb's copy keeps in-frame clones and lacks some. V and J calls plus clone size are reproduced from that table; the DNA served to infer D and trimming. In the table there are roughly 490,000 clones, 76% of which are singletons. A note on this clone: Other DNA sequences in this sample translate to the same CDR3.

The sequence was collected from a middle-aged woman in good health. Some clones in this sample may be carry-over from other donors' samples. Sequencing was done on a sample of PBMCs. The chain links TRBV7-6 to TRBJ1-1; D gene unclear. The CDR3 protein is CASSLGQSNTEAFF. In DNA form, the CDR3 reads TGTGCCAGCAGCTTAGGACAATCGAACACTGAAGCTTTCTTT.